This T cell receptor (beta chain) was obtained from a study of blood T cells in healthy people across ages. Using a J-beta primer mix together with a sample-barcoded 5' primer, a second PCR was run for roughly 6 to 12 cycles. TCRdb ran MiXCR on the 5' RACE reads and lists one entry per CDR3 protein. The sample consists of about 1.4 million distinct CDR3 sequences, approximately 63% of them appearing once. This CDR3 is 14 amino acids long. Trimming removed 7 bases from V and 12 bases from J; junction bases left unmatched: 17. The germline CDR1 and CDR2 sequences are DFQATT and SNEGSKA (reference sequence). In the case of this clonotype: Antigen unknown.

General study points: There was a strong correlation between TCR beta diversity and naive T cell percentage. Estimates of total diversity, which came from one million sequenced T cells, were considered to be underestimates.

Sequencing input: blood. The TCR was taken from a man aged 18 to 29 in good health. This sequence joins TRBV20-1 and TRBJ1-4; TRBD1 matches 7 bases. The CDR3 DNA sequence: TGCAGTGTTAGCGCGGGACAGACTAGACCAGAACTGTTTTTT. Translation: CSVSAGQTRPELFF.